These 22 T cell receptor beta chains were sequenced from one sample in a study of beta chain features in type 1 diabetes. The antigens for these receptors are not known. The authors reverse transcribed all of the isolated RNA, so sequencing captured expressed TCRB transcripts. Some clones are missing from TCRdb's copy, which holds only in-frame ones; the method was immunoSEQ multiplex PCR. The sample has some 330,000 clones, around 13% seen once. The study's findings and limits: People with Type 1 diabetes carried modestly yet significantly shorter TCRB CDR3s in all four CD4+ subsets.

Sequencing input: naive CD4+ T cells from blood. These receptors were obtained from a woman younger than 30 with type 1 diabetes.

The chain couples TRBV6-6 to TRBJ2-7; 10 bases agree with TRBD1. The V gene end was trimmed by 2 bases and the J gene end by 5 bases; junction bases not matched to a gene: 3. The V gene's germline CDR1 is MNHNY and CDR2 SVGAGI (reference sequence). The CDR3 is 14 residues long. The CDR3 region is CASSYATGGDEQYF. CDR3 in DNA: TGTGCCAGCAGTTACGCGACAGGGGGCGACGAGCAGTACTTC.

In this sample, this clone turned up a few times. The V gene is TRBV15, the J gene TRBJ2-3, with 9 bases identical to TRBD1. Per germline, CDR1 LNHNV and CDR2 YYDKDF (reference sequence). V trimming: 0 bases; J trimming: 9 bases; junction bases outside the gene matches: 10. The CDR3 spans 16 residues. The CDR3 region has the DNA TGTGCCACCAGCAGAGATCGGGGACAGGGCTTAGTGACGCAGTATTTT. Translating it yields CATSRDRGQGLVTQYF.

A few counts support this clone. The rearrangement links TRBV19 to TRBJ2-5; a possible D gene is TRBD2 (6 bases). Germline lookup yields CDR1 LNHDA and CDR2 SQIVND (reference sequence). There are 13 residues in the CDR3. V lost 7 bases and J lost 2, with 11 bases in between. The CDR3 DNA reads as TGTGCCAGTATGGGGGACTTACAAGAGACCCAGTACTTC. It specifies CASMGDLQETQYF.

Only a few counts were recorded for this clone. The J gene is TRBJ1-6, the V gene TRBV5-4, with TRBD1 matching 8 bases. Trimming removed 4 bases from V and 10 bases from J; junction bases left unmatched: 10. This CDR3 region has 15 residues. The germline V gene encodes CDR1 SGHNT and CDR2 YYREEE (reference sequence). CDR3 sequence reads: CASSPIQGARSPLHF. The CDR3 bases are TGTGCCAGCAGCCCTATTCAGGGGGCTAGGTCACCCCTCCACTTT.

This clone was counted only a few times. The chain carries TRBV29-1 and TRBJ2-7; possible D gene TRBD1, 6 bases. Germline V gene lookup returns CDR1 SQVTM and CDR2 ANQGSEA. The CDR3 contains 13 residues. The V end lost 7 bases, the J end lost 9 bases, and 22 bases lay between the germline ends. CDR3 in amino acids: CSATQGSPHGQYF. The CDR3 nucleotides read TGCAGCGCTACACAGGGATCTCCACACGGGCAGTACTTC.

V gene TRBV2 combines with J gene TRBJ2-1, with TRBD1 identical over 7 bases. CDR1 is SNHLY, CDR2 FYNNEI, per germline. V was pared by 7 bases and J by 4 bases, with 4 bases of the junction left unmatched. This CDR3 spans 13 amino acids. As DNA, the CDR3 is TGTGCCAGCATACAGGGGTCTTACAATGAGCAGTTCTTC. Residues: CASIQGSYNEQFF. Drawing the rest from reference TRBV2 and TRBJ2-1, the complete variable domain is EPEVTQTPSHQVTQMGQEVILRCVPISNHLYFYWYRQILGQKVEFLVSFYNNEISEKSEIFDDQFSVERPDGSNFTLKIRSTKLEDSAMYFCASIQGSYNEQFFGPGTRLTVL.

CDR3 in amino acids: CASSLMGASNEKLFF. The CDR3 DNA reads as TGTGCCAGCAGCTTAATGGGGGCCTCTAATGAAAAACTGTTTTTT. This chain connects TRBV7-9 to TRBJ1-4, with D maybe TRBD1 (6 bases). Germline-derived CDR1 and CDR2 are SEHNR and FQNEAQ (reference sequence). The CDR3 extends over 15 amino acids. Between the trimmed V and J ends, which lost 2 bases and 3 bases, there was a span of 10 bases. Full variable domain (outside the CDR3, taken from reference TRBV7-9 and TRBJ1-4): DTGVSQNPRHKITKRGQNVTFRCDPISEHNRLYWYRQTLGQGPEFLTYFQNEAQLEKSRLLSDRFSAERPKGSFSTLEIQRTEQGDSAMYLCASSLMGASNEKLFFGSGTQLSVL.

The V gene is TRBV12-5, the J gene TRBJ1-5, with D maybe TRBD1 (6 bases). CDR1 and CDR2 (germline): LGHNT, FRNRAP. The CDR3 has 13 residues. V lost 7 bases to trimming and J lost 4 bases, with 11 bases between them. The CDR3 sequence is CASARGENQPQHF. Written as DNA, the CDR3 is TGTGCTAGTGCCAGGGGAGAAAATCAGCCCCAGCATTTT.

V usage is TRBV7-9 and J usage is TRBJ2-2; 7 bases are a match to TRBD1. J gave up 5 bases and V 8 bases, and 5 bases lay outside the gene matches. This CDR3 has 13 residues. From germline, CDR1 is SEHNR and CDR2 FQNEAQ (reference sequence). The CDR3 protein is CASLRDRTGELFF. Written as DNA, the CDR3 is TGTGCCAGCCTTAGGGACAGAACCGGGGAGCTGTTTTTT.

The chain recombines TRBV5-4 with TRBJ1-3, with D possibly matching TRBD1 (5 bases). Germline V gene lookup returns CDR1 SGHNT and CDR2 YYREEE (reference sequence). The V gene lost 3 bases and the J gene lost 0 bases, with 10 bases spanning the gap. The CDR3 runs to 15 residues. The CDR3 DNA is TGTGCCAGCAGCTCAGGCAGGGTCTCTGGAAACACCATATATTTT. Translating gives CASSSGRVSGNTIYF. Variable domain in full (rest from reference TRBV5-4 and TRBJ1-3): ETGVTQSPTHLIKTRGQQVTLRCSSQSGHNTVSWYQQALGQGPQFIFQYYREEENGRGNFPPRFSGLQFPNYSSELNVNALELDDSALYLCASSSGRVSGNTIYFGEGSWLTVV.

The table lists this clone with a few counts. This sequence joins TRBV7-9 and TRBJ2-6; D is perhaps TRBD2 (5 bases). Germline V gene data show CDR1 as SEHNR and CDR2 as FQNEAQ (reference sequence). This CDR3 spans 15 amino acids. Trimming stripped 9 bases from V and 1 base from J, with 13 bases between. In nucleotides, the CDR3 is TGTGCCAGTTCAACCGAGGGTTCTGGGGCCAACGTCCTGACTTTC. It specifies CASSTEGSGANVLTF. Variable domain in full (rest from reference TRBV7-9 and TRBJ2-6): DTGVSQNPRHKITKRGQNVTFRCDPISEHNRLYWYRQTLGQGPEFLTYFQNEAQLEKSRLLSDRFSAERPKGSFSTLEIQRTEQGDSAMYLCASSTEGSGANVLTFGAGSRLTVL.

This clone was observed a handful of times. The V gene is TRBV27, the J gene TRBJ1-1; 7 bases map to TRBD1. Unmatched junction bases numbered 9, after V lost 4 bases and J lost 1 base. Germline V gives CDR1 MNHEY, CDR2 SMNVEV (reference sequence). This CDR3 has 16 amino acids. Written as DNA, the CDR3 is TGTGCCAGCAGTTCATATCCCCAGGGGGGGAACACTGAAGCTTTCTTT. Amino acid sequence: CASSSYPQGGNTEAFF.

This clone came up a few times. The chain uses TRBV7-3 and TRBJ1-2, with 8 positions matching TRBD1. There are 12 residues in the CDR3. The germline V gene encodes CDR1 SGHTA and CDR2 FQGTGA. V lost 5 bases to trimming and J lost 8 bases; unmatched junction nucleotides: 4. The CDR3: CASSPDRGGYTF. In nucleotides, the CDR3 is TGTGCCAGCAGCCCCGACAGGGGCGGCTACACCTTC.

This clone was detected only a few times. V gene TRBV4-1 combines with J gene TRBJ1-1, with D perhaps matching TRBD1 (6 bases). The CDR3 consists of 14 residues. Germline-derived CDR1 and CDR2 are MGHRA and YSYEKL. Trimming pared 6 bases from V and 1 base from J, leaving 12 bases between. This chain's CDR3 is CASRSPGQNTEAFF. CDR3 nucleotide sequence: TGCGCCAGCAGGTCTCCGGGACAGAACACTGAAGCTTTCTTT.

This clone was seen only a few times. CDR3: CAWSPGVGQYF. The CDR3, as DNA: TGTGCCTGGAGCCCCGGGGTCGGGCAGTACTTC. This sequence joins TRBV30 and TRBJ2-7; possibly TRBD2 for D (5 bases). The ends were cut back, 3 bases at V and 9 bases at J, with 12 bases in the middle. CDR3 length: 11 residues. Germline lookup yields CDR1 GTSNPN and CDR2 SVGIG (reference sequence).

This clone came up a few times. The chain joins TRBV4-3 to TRBJ1-5; D possibly corresponds to TRBD1 (6 bases). Germline V CDR1 and CDR2: LGHNA, YSLEER. Trimming shortened V by 1 base and J by 6 bases, and 19 bases separated the two germline ends. The CDR3 length is 17 residues. In DNA, the CDR3 is TGCGCCAGCAGCCAAGCCGCACCCCAGGGGTTAGGTCAGCCCCAGCATTTT. Translation gives CASSQAAPQGLGQPQHF.

The genes are TRBV7-2 and TRBJ1-2; the D is unclear. Germline assignment: CDR1 SGHTA and CDR2 FQGNSA. CDR3 length: 11 amino acids. With 7 bases removed from V and 8 bases from J, the gap between germline ends came to 11 bases. The CDR3 coding sequence is TGTGCCAGCACAAACCGGAGGGGCTACACCTTC. Protein sequence: CASTNRRGYTF.

This rearrangement joins TRBV11-2 to TRBJ2-1, with a tentative D call TRBD1 (5 bases). Trimming took off 6 bases at V and 10 bases at J, with 16 bases between the two ends. Germline values: CDR1 SGHAT, CDR2 FQNNGV. The length of the CDR3 is 13 residues. CDR3 protein: CASRPLQVREQFF. The DNA of the CDR3 is TGTGCCAGCAGACCGCTACAGGTTAGGGAGCAGTTCTTC.

V gene TRBV11-1 combines with J gene TRBJ2-7, with 9 nucleotides matching TRBD1. After removal of 7 bases from V and 1 base from J, the junction contained 8 bases not matched to a gene. The CDR3 loop spans 15 amino acids. Germline loops: CDR1 SGHAT, CDR2 FQDESV (reference sequence). The CDR3 bases are TGTGCCAGCACCCTGGGACAGGGAGGTTCCTACGAGCAGTACTTC. It specifies CASTLGQGGSYEQYF.

The chain links TRBV15 to TRBJ1-1; no firm D call. The CDR3 has 14 amino acids. CDR1 is LNHNV and CDR2 is YYDKDF in the germline V gene (reference sequence). V was pared by 0 bases and J by 0 bases, with 5 bases between. The CDR3, as DNA: TGTGCCACCAGCAGAGATCCGTTGAACACTGAAGCTTTCTTT. Amino acids: CATSRDPLNTEAFF.

The chain carries TRBV12-5 and TRBJ1-5; D is unclear. V gave up 7 bases and J gave up 4 bases, with 5 bases separating them. The CDR3 is 11 residues long. Germline V CDR1 and CDR2: LGHNT, FRNRAP. CDR3 sequence: CASALNQPQHF. The CDR3 nucleotides are TGTGCTAGTGCCTTAAATCAGCCCCAGCATTTT.

The V gene is TRBV29-1, the J gene TRBJ2-3; a weak D match, TRBD2 (7 bases). The length of the CDR3 is 16 residues. The V gene's germline CDR1 is SQVTM and CDR2 ANQGSEA. V lost 7 bases and J 1 base, leaving 21 bases between the germline ends. For the CDR3, the DNA is TGCAGCGCTAAAAACGGGGGGCCCTGGGGCACAGATACGCAGTATTTT. The encoded protein is CSAKNGGPWGTDTQYF.